This paragraph reports one TCR beta chain. Antigen specificity is unknown. The data stem from a study of cytotoxic CD8 clonotypes in ibrutinib-treated CLL. About the study: The cohort had 11 relapsed/refractory and around 14 treatment-naive patients, about 18 IGHV unmutated. The study's findings and limits: Age-matched healthy donor levels were exceeded by baseline clonality, which tracked circulating CD8+ T-cell counts.

Clones were sequenced by immunoSEQ multiplex PCR, and TCRdb holds only the in-frame ones, with some missing. The sample has about 50,000 clones, 45% to 60% seen once; the top ten hold approximately 30%. The sample consisted of PBMCs, taken after 24 months of ibrutinib treatment. This receptor was obtained from a human donor with chronic lymphocytic leukemia.

CDR3: CASSPPQGTEAFF. The CDR3 DNA is TGTGCCAGCAGTCCACCCCAGGGCACTGAAGCTTTCTTT. The rearrangement uses TRBV6-6 and TRBJ1-1; D might be TRBD1 (5 bases). This CDR3 contains 13 residues. The V and J ends lost 5 bases and 4 bases respectively, with 11 bases between them. Germline values: CDR1 MNHNY, CDR2 SVGAGI (reference sequence).